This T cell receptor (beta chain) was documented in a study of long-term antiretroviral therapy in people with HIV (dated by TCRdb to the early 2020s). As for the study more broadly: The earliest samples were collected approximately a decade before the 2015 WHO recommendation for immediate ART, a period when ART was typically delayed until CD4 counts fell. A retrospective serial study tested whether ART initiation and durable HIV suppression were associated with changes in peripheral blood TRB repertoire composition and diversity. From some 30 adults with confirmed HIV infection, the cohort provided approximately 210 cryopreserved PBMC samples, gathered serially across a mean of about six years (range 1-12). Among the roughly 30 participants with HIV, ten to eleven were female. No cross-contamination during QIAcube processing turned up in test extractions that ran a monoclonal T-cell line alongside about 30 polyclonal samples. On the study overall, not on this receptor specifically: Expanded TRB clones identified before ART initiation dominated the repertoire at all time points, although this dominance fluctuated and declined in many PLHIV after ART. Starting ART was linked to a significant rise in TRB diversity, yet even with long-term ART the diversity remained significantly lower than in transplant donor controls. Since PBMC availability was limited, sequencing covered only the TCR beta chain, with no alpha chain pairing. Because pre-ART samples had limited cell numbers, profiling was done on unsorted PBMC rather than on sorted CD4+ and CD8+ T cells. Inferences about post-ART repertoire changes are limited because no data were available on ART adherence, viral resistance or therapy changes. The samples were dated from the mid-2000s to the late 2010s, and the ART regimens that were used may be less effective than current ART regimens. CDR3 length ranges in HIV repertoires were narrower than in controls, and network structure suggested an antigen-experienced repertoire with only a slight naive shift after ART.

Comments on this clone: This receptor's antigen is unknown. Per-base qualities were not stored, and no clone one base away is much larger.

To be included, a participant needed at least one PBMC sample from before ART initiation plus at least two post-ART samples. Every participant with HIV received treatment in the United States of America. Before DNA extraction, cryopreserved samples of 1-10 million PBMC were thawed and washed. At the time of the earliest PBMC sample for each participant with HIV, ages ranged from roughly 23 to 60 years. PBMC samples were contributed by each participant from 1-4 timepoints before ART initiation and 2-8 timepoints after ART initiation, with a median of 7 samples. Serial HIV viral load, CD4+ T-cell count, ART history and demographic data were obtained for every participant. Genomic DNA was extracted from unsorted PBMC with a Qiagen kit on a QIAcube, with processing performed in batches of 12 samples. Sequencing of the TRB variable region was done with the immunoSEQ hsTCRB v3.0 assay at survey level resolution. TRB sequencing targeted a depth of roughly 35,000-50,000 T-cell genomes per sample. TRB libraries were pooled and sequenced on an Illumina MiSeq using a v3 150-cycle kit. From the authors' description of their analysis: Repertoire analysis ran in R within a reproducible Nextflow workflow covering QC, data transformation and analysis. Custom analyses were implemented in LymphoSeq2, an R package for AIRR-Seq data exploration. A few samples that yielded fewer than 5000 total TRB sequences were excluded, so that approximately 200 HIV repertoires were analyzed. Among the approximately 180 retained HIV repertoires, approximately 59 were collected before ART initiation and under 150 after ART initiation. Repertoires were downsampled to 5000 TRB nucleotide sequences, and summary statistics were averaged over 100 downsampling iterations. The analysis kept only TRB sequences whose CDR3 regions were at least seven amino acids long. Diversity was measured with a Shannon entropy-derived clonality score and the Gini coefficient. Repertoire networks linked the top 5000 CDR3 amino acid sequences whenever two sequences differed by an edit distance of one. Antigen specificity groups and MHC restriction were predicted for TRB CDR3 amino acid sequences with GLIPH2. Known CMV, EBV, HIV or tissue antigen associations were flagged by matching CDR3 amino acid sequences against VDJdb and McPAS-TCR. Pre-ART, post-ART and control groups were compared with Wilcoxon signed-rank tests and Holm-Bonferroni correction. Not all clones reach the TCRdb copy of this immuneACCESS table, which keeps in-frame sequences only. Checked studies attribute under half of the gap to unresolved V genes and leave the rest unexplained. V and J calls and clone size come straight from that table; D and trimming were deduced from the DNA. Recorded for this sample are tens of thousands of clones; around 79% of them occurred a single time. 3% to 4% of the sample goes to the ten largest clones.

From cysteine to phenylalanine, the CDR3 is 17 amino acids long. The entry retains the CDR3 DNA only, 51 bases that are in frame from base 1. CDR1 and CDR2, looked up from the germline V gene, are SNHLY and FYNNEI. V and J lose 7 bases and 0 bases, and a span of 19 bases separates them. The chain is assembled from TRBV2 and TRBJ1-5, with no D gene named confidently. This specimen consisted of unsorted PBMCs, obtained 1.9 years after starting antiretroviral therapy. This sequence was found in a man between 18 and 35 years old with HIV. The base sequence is TGTGCCAGCAACACTGTATGGGGTCCTTATAGCAATCAGCCCCAGCATTTT. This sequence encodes CASNTVWGPYSNQPQHF.